This T cell receptor beta chain originates from a study of blood T cell repertoires in COVID-19. Germline CDR1 MNHEY, CDR2 SMNVEV (reference sequence). This CDR3 has 16 amino acids. J was trimmed by 4 bases and V by 5 bases; bases with no gene match: 12. Generated by immunoSEQ multiplex PCR, the TCRdb table keeps only in-frame clones and is missing some. The repertoire has some 150,000 clones, more than 85% of them found once; the top ten carry under 7%. Material: peripheral blood. This receptor was identified in a human donor in a cohort sampled during active COVID-19. V gene TRBV27 combines with J gene TRBJ2-7; TRBD1 aligns across 9 bases. CDR3 loop: CASSPSRDRVPYEQYF. The CDR3 DNA is TGTGCCAGCAGTCCTTCCCGGGACAGGGTACCTTACGAGCAGTACTTC.